This record covers a single TCR beta chain. The sample belongs to a study of blood T cells in healthy people across ages. Alongside a J-beta primer mix, a sample-barcoded 5' primer served in a second PCR lasting roughly 7 to 11 cycles. TCRdb itself ran the 5' RACE reads through MiXCR, one entry per CDR3 protein. The table has about 1.8 million distinct CDR3 sequences, roughly 52% seen once. The J segment lost 7 bases and the V segment lost 0 bases, leaving 11 bases of the junction unmatched. The CDR3 consists of 16 residues. The V gene's germline CDR1 is SGHKS and CDR2 YYEKEE (reference sequence). Sequenced: blood. The sequence was collected from a woman aged 40 to 50 in good health. J is TRBJ2-7 and V is TRBV5-5, with TRBD2 matching 9 bases. The CDR3 region is CASSLGLAVAYNEQYF. CDR3 bases: TGTGCCAGCAGCTTGGGACTAGCGGTTGCCTACAATGAGCAGTACTTC.